What follows describes a single T cell receptor (beta chain). V trimming: 7 bases; J trimming: 2 bases; junction bases outside the gene matches: 13. The V gene's germline CDR1 is SEHNR and CDR2 FQNEAQ (reference sequence). This CDR3 has 17 amino acids. TCRdb's table, derived via immunoSEQ multiplex PCR, lists solely in-frame clones and lacks some. This sample yields 650,000 to 800,000 clones, of which about 87% are seen a single time; under 0.3% belongs to the top ten. This sample was included in a study of blood T cell repertoires in COVID-19. Source material: peripheral blood. This chain uses TRBV7-9 with TRBJ1-1; TRBD1 matches at 10 bases. This clonotype was sampled from a woman under 30 with acute or convalescent COVID-19. The CDR3 DNA reads as TGTGCCAGCAAGGCTCGTACCGGGGACAGGGGAAACACTGAAGCTTTCTTT. Its protein is CASKARTGDRGNTEAFF.